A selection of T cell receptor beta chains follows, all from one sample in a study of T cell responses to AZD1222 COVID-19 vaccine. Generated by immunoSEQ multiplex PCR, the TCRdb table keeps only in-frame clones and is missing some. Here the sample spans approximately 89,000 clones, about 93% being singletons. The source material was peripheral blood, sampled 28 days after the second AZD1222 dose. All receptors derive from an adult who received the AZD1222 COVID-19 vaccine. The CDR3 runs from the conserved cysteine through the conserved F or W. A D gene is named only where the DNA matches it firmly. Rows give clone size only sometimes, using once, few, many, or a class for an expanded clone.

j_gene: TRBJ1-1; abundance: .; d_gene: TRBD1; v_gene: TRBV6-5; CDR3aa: CASILTGGFGEAFF; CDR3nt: TGTGCCAGCATTTTGACAGGGGGCTTCGGTGAAGCTTTCTTT
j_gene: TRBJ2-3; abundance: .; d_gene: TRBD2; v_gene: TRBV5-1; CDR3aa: CASSLGAGGGTDTQYF; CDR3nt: TGCGCCAGCAGCTTGGGAGCGGGAGGAGGAACAGATACGCAGTATTTT
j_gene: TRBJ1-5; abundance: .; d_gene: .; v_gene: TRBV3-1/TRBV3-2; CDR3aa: CASSQVSGKNQPQHF; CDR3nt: TGTGCCAGCAGCCAAGTTTCAGGGAAGAATCAGCCCCAGCATTTT
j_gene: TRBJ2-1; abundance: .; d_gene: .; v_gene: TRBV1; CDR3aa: CTSSQPLSRQIYEQFF; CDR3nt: TGCACCAGCAGCCAACCCCTGTCCCGACAGATATATGAGCAGTTCTTC
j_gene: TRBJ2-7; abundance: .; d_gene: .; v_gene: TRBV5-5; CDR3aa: CASSFGYEQYF; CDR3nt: TGTGCCAGCAGCTTTGGCTACGAGCAGTACTTC
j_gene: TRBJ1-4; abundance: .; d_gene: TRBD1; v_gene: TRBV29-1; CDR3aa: CSVRRDRNEKLFF; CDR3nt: TGCAGCGTCCGCCGGGACAGAAATGAAAAACTGTTTTTT
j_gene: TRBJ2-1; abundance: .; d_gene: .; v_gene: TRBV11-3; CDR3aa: CASSPWDPRDEQFF; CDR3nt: TGTGCCAGCAGCCCCTGGGACCCTAGGGATGAGCAGTTCTTC
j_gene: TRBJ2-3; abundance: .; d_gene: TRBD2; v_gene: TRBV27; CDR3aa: CASSLTRLAGVGRTDTQYF; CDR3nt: TGTGCCAGCAGTTTAACTCGACTAGCGGGAGTGGGGAGGACGGATACGCAGTATTTT
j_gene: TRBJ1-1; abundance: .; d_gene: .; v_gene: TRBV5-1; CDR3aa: CASSLGGSTEAFF; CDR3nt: TGCGCCAGCAGCTTGGGGGGGAGCACTGAAGCTTTCTTT
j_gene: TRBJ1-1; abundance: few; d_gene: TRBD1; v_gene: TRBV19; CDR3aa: CASRQTPGTGYTEAFF; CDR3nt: TGTGCCAGTAGACAAACACCGGGGACAGGGTACACTGAAGCTTTCTTT